This record looks at one T cell receptor (beta chain) sequence and its context. The target antigen is unknown. CD45RO-negative, CCR7-positively selected cells formed the naive CD8 fraction, excluding terminally differentiated effector memory CD45RA+ cells. The data stem from a study of shared clonotypes between healthy human individuals. At the level of the study: Three plates each covered CD4 naive and memory; CD8 naive two, CD8 memory one.

Study-wide results and limits: Researchers found naive subsets generally carried larger estimated richness than memory subsets. Enrolling few donors narrowed the genetic and exposure-history diversity that was represented. Sorted-subset sequencing was shown by rarefaction to be incomplete despite large depth.

Germline-derived CDR1 and CDR2 are MNHEY and SVGAGI. This CDR3 is 12 amino acids long. The ends were cut back, 8 bases at V and 5 bases at J, with 10 bases in the middle. Generated by immunoSEQ multiplex PCR, the TCRdb table keeps only in-frame clones and is missing some. The sample contains roughly 2.1 million clones, roughly 91% of which appear only once. The TCR originated in a man aged 18 to 29 in good health. Some clones in this sample may be carry-over from other donors' samples. Sequencing used naive CD8+ T cells from PBMCs. The chain couples TRBV6-5 to TRBJ2-1, with D maybe TRBD1 (6 bases). As DNA, the CDR3 is TGTGCCAGCGGACAGTTCGACAATGAGCAGTTCTTC. Protein sequence: CASGQFDNEQFF.